This TCR beta chain was found in a study of T-cell reconstitution after alpha-beta-depleted transplantation in children. After removal of 0 bases from V and 5 bases from J, the junction contained 11 bases not matched to a gene. Looked up from germline, CDR1 is SQVTM and CDR2 is ANQGSEA. The CDR3 length is 16 residues. Construction of the TCRbeta library involved unique molecular identifiers. TCRdb independently ran MiXCR on the PCR reads; one entry per CDR3 protein. The table has approximately 510,000 distinct CDR3 sequences, roughly 18% seen once. The rearrangement uses TRBV29-1 and TRBJ2-5; 8 bases fit TRBD1. The specimen comprised PBMCs from the stem cell graft donor, sampled from the stem cell graft. The clonotype was recovered from a human donor who donated a stem cell graft to a child with acute lymphoblastic leukemia. CDR3 sequence: CSVEDGPGGRWETQYF. The CDR3 DNA is TGCAGCGTTGAAGATGGGCCAGGGGGCCGTTGGGAGACCCAGTACTTC.